Described below is a single T cell receptor (beta chain) sequence and its context. Its antigen is undetermined. The source of the sample is a study of shared clonotypes between healthy human individuals. CDR1 and CDR2 (germline): SGHRS, YFSETQ. V gave up 4 bases and J gave up 0 bases; unmatched junction bases: 6. The CDR3 has 19 amino acids. Deep was the level at which the assay was run. This table comes from immunoSEQ multiplex PCR, and its TCRdb copy is limited to in-frame clones, with some not included. The top ten clones hold approximately 12% of a sample with a few hundred thousand clones, about 65% of them seen once. Regarding the study as a whole: Despite large depth, sorted-subset datasets appeared incompletely sequenced.

J is TRBJ2-6 and V is TRBV5-1, with 14 nucleotides matching TRBD2. The sequencing sample was made of memory CD4+ T cells sorted from blood. Stated subset: CD45RA-negative fraction. The sequence was obtained from a man aged 25 to 40 in good health. CDR3 nucleotides: TGCGCCAGCAGCAGGGGGACTAGCGGGAGCCTCTCTGGGGCCAACGTCCTGACTTTC. Translated, it gives CASSRGTSGSLSGANVLTF.